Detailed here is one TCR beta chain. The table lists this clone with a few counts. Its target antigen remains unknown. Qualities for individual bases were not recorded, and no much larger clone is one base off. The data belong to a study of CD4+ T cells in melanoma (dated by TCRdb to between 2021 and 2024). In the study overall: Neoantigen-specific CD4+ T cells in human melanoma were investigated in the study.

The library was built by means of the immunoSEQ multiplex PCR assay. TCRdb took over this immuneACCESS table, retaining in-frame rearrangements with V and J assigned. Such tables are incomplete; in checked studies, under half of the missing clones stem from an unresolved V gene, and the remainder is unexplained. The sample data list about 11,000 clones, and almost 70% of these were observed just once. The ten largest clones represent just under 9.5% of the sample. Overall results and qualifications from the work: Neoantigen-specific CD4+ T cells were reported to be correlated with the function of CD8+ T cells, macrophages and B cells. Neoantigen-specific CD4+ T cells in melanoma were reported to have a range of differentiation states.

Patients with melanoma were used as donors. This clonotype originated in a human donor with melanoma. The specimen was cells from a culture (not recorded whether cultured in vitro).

CDR3 region: CASQGMESGNTIYF. The nucleotides are TGTGCCAGCCAGGGAATGGAGTCTGGAAACACCATATATTTT. The sequence is built from TRBV25-1 and TRBJ1-3; perhaps TRBD1 is the D gene, with 5 bases matching. Counted from cysteine to phenylalanine, this CDR3 has 14 amino acids. Solely the CDR3 DNA is kept, with 42 bases framed from the first base. V is clipped by 8 bases and J by 1 base, and the sequence between their germline boundaries is 12 bases long. Based on the germline V gene, the CDR1 and CDR2 sequences are MGHDK and SYGVNS.